Detailed here is one T cell receptor beta chain. Its target is unknown. This entry comes from a study of CD8+ T cells in alopecia areata. The CDR3 spans 14 residues. In germline, CDR1 is MNHEY, CDR2 SVGAGI. Deletions cut 6 bases from V and 5 bases from J, with 16 bases between. Study observations and caveats: Normal scalp showed lower clonality than lesional scalp, especially alopecia totalis/universalis.

Following RNA extraction, reverse transcription yielded cDNA that acted as the sequencing template. TCRdb's copy holds only in-frame clones and misses some; the assay was immunoSEQ multiplex PCR. The sample comprises around 35,000 clones, around 60% of which are singletons, and around 40% rests with the top ten. V is TRBV6-5 and J is TRBJ2-5, with D maybe TRBD2 (5 bases). This receptor was obtained from a human donor with alopecia areata. The sample comprised NKG2D-high CD8+ T cells sorted from blood. CDR3 DNA sequence: TGTGCCAGCAGCCAGGACTTGACTGGGGAGACCCAGTACTTC. This codes for CASSQDLTGETQYF.